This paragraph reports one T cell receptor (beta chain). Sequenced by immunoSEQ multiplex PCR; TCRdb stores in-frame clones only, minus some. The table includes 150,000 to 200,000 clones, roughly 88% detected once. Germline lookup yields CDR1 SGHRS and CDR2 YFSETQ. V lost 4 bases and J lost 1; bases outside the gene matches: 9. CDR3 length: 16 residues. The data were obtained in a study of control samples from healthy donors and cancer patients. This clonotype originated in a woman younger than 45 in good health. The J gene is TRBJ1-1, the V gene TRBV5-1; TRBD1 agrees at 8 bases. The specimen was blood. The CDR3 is CASSPRTGPSNTEAFF. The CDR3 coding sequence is TGCGCCAGCAGCCCAAGGACAGGGCCCTCGAACACTGAAGCTTTCTTT.